This T cell receptor beta chain derives from a study of patients and donors after allogeneic stem cell transplantation. This clonotype turned up a few times. V was pared by 6 bases and J by 3 bases, with 5 bases between. The CDR3 has 10 amino acids. The V gene's germline CDR1 is DFQATT and CDR2 SNEGSKA (reference sequence). TCRdb recomputed calls from the RT-PCR reads with MiXCR, one row per CDR3 protein. The sample consists of 920,000 or so distinct CDR3 sequences, about a sixth of them appearing once. The sample comprised blood, either unsorted or a sorted T cell fraction (not recorded which). The rearrangement links TRBV20-1 to TRBJ1-1; D ambiguous. The receptor's source is a human donor who was either an allogeneic HSCT recipient or a stem cell or donor lymphocyte infusion donor (not recorded which). It is not recorded whose cells these are; they may come from a transplant donor. The CDR3 DNA is TGCAGTGCCCTTGACACTGAAGCTTTCTTT. Residues: CSALDTEAFF.